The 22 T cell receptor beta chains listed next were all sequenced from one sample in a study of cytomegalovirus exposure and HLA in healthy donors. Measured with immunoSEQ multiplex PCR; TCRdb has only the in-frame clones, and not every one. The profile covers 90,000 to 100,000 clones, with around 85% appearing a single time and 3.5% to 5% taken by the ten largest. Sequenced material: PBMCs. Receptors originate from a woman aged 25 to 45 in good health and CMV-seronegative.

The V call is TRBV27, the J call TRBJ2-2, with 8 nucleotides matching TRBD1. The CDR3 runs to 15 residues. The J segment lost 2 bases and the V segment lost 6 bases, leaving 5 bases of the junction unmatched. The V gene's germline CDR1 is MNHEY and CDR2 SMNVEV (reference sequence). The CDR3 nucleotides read TGTGCCAGCAGGCCCGGACAGGGCAACACCGGGGAGCTGTTTTTT. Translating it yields CASRPGQGNTGELFF.

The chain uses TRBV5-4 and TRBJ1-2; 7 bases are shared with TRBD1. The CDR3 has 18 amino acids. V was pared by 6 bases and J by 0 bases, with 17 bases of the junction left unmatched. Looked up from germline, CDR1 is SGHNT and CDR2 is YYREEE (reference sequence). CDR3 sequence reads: CASTITRDSQGANYGYTF. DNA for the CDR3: TGTGCCAGCACCATAACACGGGACAGCCAGGGGGCTAACTATGGCTACACCTTC.

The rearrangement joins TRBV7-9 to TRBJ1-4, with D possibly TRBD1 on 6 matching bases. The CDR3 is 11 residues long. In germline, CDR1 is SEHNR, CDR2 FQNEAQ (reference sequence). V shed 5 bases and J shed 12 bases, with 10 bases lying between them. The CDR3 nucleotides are TGTGCCAGCAGCCTGGGACAACAACTGTTTTTT. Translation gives CASSLGQQLFF.

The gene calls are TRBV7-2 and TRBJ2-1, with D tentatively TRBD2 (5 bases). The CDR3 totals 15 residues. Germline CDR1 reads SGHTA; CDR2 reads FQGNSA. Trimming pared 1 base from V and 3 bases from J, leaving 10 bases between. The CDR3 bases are TGTGCCAGCAGCTTAGATGCGGGCGGCTACAATGAGCAGTTCTTC. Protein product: CASSLDAGGYNEQFF.

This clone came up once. DNA of the CDR3: TGTGCCAGCAGCCGTACGGGACAGGGGAACACTGAAGCTTTCTTT. Its translation: CASSRTGQGNTEAFF. The V call is TRBV27, the J call TRBJ1-1; 9 bases match TRBD1. The CDR3 is made up of 15 amino acids. V shed 6 bases, J shed 1 base, and the junction held 6 bases outside the gene matches. Germline CDR1 is MNHEY and CDR2 is SMNVEV (reference sequence).

The CDR3 spells CASSIIAGDRNEQFF. The CDR3 nucleotides read TGTGCCAGCAGCATCATAGCGGGAGATAGGAATGAGCAGTTCTTC. The gene calls are TRBV7-2 and TRBJ2-1; 9 bases are a match to TRBD2. Germline trimming cut 5 bases from V and 7 bases from J; bases unmatched to any gene: 9. The CDR3 has 15 residues. Germline V CDR1 and CDR2: SGHTA, FQGNSA.

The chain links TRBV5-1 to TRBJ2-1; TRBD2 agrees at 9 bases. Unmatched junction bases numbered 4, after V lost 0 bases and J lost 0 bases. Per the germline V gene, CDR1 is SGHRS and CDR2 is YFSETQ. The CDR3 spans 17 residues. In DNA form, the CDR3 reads TGCGCCAGCAGCTTGGGTAGCGGGGGCAGCTCCTACAATGAGCAGTTCTTC. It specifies CASSLGSGGSSYNEQFF.

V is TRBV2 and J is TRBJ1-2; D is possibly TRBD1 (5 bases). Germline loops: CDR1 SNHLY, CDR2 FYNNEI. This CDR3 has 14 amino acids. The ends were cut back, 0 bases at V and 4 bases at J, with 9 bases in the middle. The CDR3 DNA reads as TGTGCCAGCAGTGAAGCGCGACAGACCTATGGCTACACCTTC. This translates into CASSEARQTYGYTF.

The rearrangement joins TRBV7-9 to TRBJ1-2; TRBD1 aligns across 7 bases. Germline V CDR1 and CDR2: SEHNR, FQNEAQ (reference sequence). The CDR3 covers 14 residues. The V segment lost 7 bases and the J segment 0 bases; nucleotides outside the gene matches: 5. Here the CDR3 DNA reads TGTGCCAGCACCTTGGACAGGTCTAACTATGGCTACACCTTC. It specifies CASTLDRSNYGYTF.

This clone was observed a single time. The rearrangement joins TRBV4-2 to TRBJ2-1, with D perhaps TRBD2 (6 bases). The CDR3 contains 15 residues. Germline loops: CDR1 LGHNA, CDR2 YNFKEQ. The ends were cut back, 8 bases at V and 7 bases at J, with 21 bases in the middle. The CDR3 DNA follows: TGTGCCAGCGGGCCTCGGGGGAGTCTCGGGAATGAGCAGTTCTTC. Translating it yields CASGPRGSLGNEQFF.

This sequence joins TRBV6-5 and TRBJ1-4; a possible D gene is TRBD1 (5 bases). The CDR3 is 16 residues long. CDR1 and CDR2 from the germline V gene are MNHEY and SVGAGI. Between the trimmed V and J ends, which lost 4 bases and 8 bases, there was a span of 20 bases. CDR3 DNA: TGTGCCAGCAGTTCCGGACGGCTTAGGACACGCGAAAAACTGTTTTTT. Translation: CASSSGRLRTREKLFF.

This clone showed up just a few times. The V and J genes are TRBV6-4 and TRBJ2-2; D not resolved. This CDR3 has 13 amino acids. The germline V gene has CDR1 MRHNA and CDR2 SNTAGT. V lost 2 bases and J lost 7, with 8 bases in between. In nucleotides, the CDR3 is TGTGCCAGCAGTGACAGGAGAGGCGGGGAGCTGTTTTTT. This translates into CASSDRRGGELFF.

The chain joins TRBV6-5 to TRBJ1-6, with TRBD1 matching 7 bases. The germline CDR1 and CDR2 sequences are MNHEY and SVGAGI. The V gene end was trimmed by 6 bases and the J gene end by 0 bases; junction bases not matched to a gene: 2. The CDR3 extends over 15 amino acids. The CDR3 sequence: CASRDRSSYNSPLHF. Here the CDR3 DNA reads TGTGCCAGCAGGGACAGGAGCTCCTATAATTCACCCCTCCACTTT.

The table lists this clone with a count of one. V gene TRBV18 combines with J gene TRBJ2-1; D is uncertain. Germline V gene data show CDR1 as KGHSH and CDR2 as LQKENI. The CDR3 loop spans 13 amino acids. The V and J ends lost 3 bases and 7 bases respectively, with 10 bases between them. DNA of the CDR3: TGTGCCAGCTCACCGCTCCCCGGGAATGAGCAGTTCTTC. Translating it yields CASSPLPGNEQFF.

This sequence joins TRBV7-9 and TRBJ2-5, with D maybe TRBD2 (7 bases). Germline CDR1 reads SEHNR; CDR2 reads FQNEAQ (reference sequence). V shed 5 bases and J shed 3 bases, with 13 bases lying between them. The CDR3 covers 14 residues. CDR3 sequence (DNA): TGTGCCAGCAGCCCTGCGGGGGCGGAAGAGACCCAGTACTTC. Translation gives CASSPAGAEETQYF. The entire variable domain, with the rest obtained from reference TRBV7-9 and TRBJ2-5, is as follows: DTGVSQNPRHKITKRGQNVTFRCDPISEHNRLYWYRQTLGQGPEFLTYFQNEAQLEKSRLLSDRFSAERPKGSFSTLEIQRTEQGDSAMYLCASSPAGAEETQYFGPGTRLLVL.

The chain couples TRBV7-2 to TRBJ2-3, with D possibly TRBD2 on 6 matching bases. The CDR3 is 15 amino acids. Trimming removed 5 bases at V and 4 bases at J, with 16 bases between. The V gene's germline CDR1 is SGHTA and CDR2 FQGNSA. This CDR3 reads CASSPQEGGADTQYF. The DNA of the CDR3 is TGTGCCAGCAGCCCCCAAGAGGGAGGTGCAGATACGCAGTATTTT. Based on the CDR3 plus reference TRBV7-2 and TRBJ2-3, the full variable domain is GAGVSQSPSNKVTEKGKDVELRCDPISGHTALYWYRQSLGQGLEFLIYFQGNSAPDKSGLPSDRFSAERTGGSVSTLTIQRTQQEDSAVYLCASSPQEGGADTQYFGPGTRLTVL.

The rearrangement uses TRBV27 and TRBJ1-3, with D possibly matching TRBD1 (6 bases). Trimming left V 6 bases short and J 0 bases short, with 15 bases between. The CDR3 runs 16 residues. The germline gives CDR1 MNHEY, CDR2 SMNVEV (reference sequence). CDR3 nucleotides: TGTGCCAGCAGCCCCTATACAGGGAGCTCTGGAAACACCATATATTTT. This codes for CASSPYTGSSGNTIYF.

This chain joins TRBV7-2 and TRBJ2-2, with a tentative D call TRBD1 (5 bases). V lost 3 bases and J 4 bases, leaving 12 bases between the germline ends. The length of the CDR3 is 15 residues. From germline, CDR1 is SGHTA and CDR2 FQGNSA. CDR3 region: CASSLTRQSTGELFF. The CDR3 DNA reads TGTGCCAGCAGCTTGACGAGACAGAGCACCGGGGAGCTGTTTTTT.

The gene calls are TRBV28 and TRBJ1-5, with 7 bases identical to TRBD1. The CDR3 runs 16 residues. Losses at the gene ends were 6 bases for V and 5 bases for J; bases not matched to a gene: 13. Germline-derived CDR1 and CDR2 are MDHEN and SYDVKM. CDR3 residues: CASREGGFEEDQPQHF. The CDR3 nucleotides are TGTGCCAGCAGGGAAGGGGGCTTTGAAGAGGATCAGCCCCAGCATTTT. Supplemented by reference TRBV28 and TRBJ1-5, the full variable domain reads DVKVTQSSRYLVKRTGEKVFLECVQDMDHENMFWYRQDPGLGLRLIYFSYDVKMKEKGDIPEGYSVSREKKERFSLILESASTNQTSMYLCASREGGFEEDQPQHFGDGTRLSIL.

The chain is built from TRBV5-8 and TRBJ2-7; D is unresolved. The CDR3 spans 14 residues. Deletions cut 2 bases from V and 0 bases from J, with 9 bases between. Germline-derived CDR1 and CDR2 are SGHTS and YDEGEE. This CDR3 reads CASSFQALSYEQYF. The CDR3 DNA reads TGTGCCAGCAGCTTCCAGGCGCTCTCCTACGAGCAGTACTTC. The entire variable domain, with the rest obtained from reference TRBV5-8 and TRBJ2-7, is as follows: EAGVTQSPTHLIKTRGQQATLRCSPISGHTSVYWYQQALGLGLQFLLWYDEGEERNRGNFPPRFSGRQFPNYSSELNVNALELEDSALYLCASSFQALSYEQYFGPGTRLTVT.

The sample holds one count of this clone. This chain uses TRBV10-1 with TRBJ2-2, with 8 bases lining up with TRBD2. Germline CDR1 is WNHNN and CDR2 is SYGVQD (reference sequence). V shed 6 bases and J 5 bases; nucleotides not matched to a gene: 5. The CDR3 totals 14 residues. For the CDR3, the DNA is TGCGCCAGCAGCCCTAGCGGGCGGACCGGGGAGCTGTTTTTT. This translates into CASSPSGRTGELFF.

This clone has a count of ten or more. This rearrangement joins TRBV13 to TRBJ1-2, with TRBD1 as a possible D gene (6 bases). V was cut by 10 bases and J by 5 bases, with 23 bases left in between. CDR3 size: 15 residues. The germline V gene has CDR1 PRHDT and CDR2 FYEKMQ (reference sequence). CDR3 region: CATGAQGHTLYGYTF. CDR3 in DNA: TGTGCCACCGGGGCTCAGGGGCATACTTTATATGGCTACACCTTC.